The sequence of this T cell receptor beta chain was determined in a study of OX40 agonist ivuxolimab in advanced cancers. About the study: Cancers in dose escalation were hepatocellular, melanoma, renal cell and head and neck. Patients achieving partial responses numbered three: one hepatocellular carcinoma case and two cutaneous melanoma cases.

As regards this clone: Its specificity is not known.

Sequencing used immunoSEQ multiplex PCR; TCRdb keeps in-frame clones, though not all of them. The sample has approximately 90,000 clones, roughly 87% seen once. Study observations and caveats: CD8+ T cells were the subset that, on average, had more expanded clones than CD4+.

The source material was CD4+ or CD8+ T cells sorted from blood, sampled in a trial of the OX40 agonist ivuxolimab. This TCR was sampled from an adult with an advanced solid tumor such as melanoma, head and neck, liver or kidney cancer.

The CDR3 DNA reads as TGTGCCAGCAGCTTGACTAGTCCAGCTTACGAGCAGTACTTC. Translating it yields CASSLTSPAYEQYF. The rearrangement links TRBV11-2 to TRBJ2-7, with D possibly TRBD2 on 6 matching bases. Looked up from germline, CDR1 is SGHAT and CDR2 is FQNNGV. CDR3 length: 14 residues. V shed 3 bases and J shed 4 bases, with 13 bases lying between them.